This record concerns one T cell receptor (beta chain) sequence. Its target is unknown. Sequencing used immunoSEQ multiplex PCR; TCRdb keeps in-frame clones, though not all of them. The sample carries under 550,000 clones, approximately 90% recorded once. The data originate from a study of Ad26.COV2.S vaccination and SARS-CoV-2 variants. About the research overall: Trial arm assignment for the donor was COV1001 Ad26.COV2.S.

General study findings and limits: Vaccinees reportedly had broad spike-specific CD8+ and CD4+ T cell responses.

Treatment noted: some 20 received Ad26.COV2.S at low or high dose, single or two shots; roughly 5 received placebo; per-sample allocation not given. Samples came from day 63 after the first vaccine or placebo injection. The specimen was peripheral blood, collected in a trial of Ad26.COV2.S vaccine versus placebo. The clonotype originates from a person aged 18-60 years who received the Ad26.COV2.S COVID-19 vaccine or a placebo.

CDR3 sequence (DNA): TGCGCCAGCAGCTTGGAGGGACAAGACAATGAGCAGTTCTTC. The encoded protein is CASSLEGQDNEQFF. J is TRBJ2-1 and V is TRBV5-1; possibly TRBD1 for D (6 bases). Germline values: CDR1 SGHRS, CDR2 YFSETQ. V lost 0 bases, J lost 5 bases, and 9 bases lay in between. The CDR3 extends over 14 amino acids.